A selection of T cell receptor beta chains follows, all from one sample in a study of long-term antiretroviral therapy in people with HIV. The repertoire was sequenced with immunoSEQ multiplex PCR; TCRdb's copy has only in-frame clones and lacks some. The table records approximately 11,000 clones, 84% of them present only once. The starting material was unsorted PBMCs, obtained more than 7 years after starting antiretroviral therapy. These receptors originate from a man aged 45-65 years with HIV. Each CDR3 is given with its conserved first and last residue. D genes are given only for firm matches. Only some rows state a clone size, as once, few, many or a class for expanded clones.

TRBV7-3	TRBJ2-1	TRBD2	-	TGTGCCAGCAGCTTCAGCGGGGGGCCCTACAATGAGCAGTTCTTC	CASSFSGGPYNEQFF
TRBV4-1	TRBJ2-7	-	few	TGCGCCAGCAGCCCCCGAAGGGACGCCCCGAGGGAGCAGTACTTC	CASSPRRDAPREQYF
TRBV29-1	TRBJ1-2	-	-	TGCAGCGCTCCGAATGGTAATGGCTACACCTTC	CSAPNGNGYTF
TRBV4-1	TRBJ1-2	-	-	TGCGCCAGCAGCCAAGATATAGCAGGGTTTCGTAGTAACTATGGCTACACCTTC	CASSQDIAGFRSNYGYTF
TRBV4-1	TRBJ1-4	-	-	TGCGCCAGCAGCCAAGACGAGACAAAACTGTTTTTT	CASSQDETKLFF
TRBV5-8	TRBJ2-1	-	-	TGTGCCAGCAGCTCGGGATGGTACAATGAGCAGTTCTTC	CASSSGWYNEQFF
TRBV6-6	TRBJ2-2	-	few	TGTGCCAGCAGTTACTTGGACGTGGTGAACACCGGGGAGCTGTTTTTT	CASSYLDVVNTGELFF
TRBV10-3	TRBJ1-1	-	few	TGTGCCATCAGTGAGTCGCTGGGCACTGAAGCTTTCTTT	CAISESLGTEAFF
TRBV5-6	TRBJ2-6	-	-	TGTGCCAGCAGCTTGGCAGGGTCTGGGGCCAACGTCCTGACTTTC	CASSLAGSGANVLTF
TRBV6-5	TRBJ2-1	-	-	TGTGCCAGCGCCAGCGGCTGGGTCGATGAGCAGTTCTTC	CASASGWVDEQFF